The T cell receptor (beta chain) described here comes from a study of cytomegalovirus exposure and HLA in healthy donors. CDR1 is SGDLS, CDR2 YYNGEE, per germline. CDR3 size: 15 residues. V was cut by 0 bases and J by 6 bases, with 12 bases left in between. Primers included in the PCR were 60 Vbeta and 13 Jbeta primers. Only in-frame clones appear in the TCRdb table, and some are missing; sequencing was by immunoSEQ multiplex PCR. This repertoire shows 85,000 to 90,000 clones, about 76% found once; its top ten account for roughly a tenth. The sample taken for sequencing was PBMCs. The source is a man aged 30-40 years in good health and CMV-seropositive. The chain is built from TRBV9 and TRBJ1-4; TRBD1 is a possible D gene (6 bases). The CDR3: CASSVGVSGDEKLFF. The CDR3 DNA sequence: TGTGCCAGCAGCGTAGGTGTTTCAGGGGATGAAAAACTGTTTTTT.